The next 3 T cell receptor beta chains were all read from a single sample in a study of T cell responses to AZD1222 COVID-19 vaccine. Produced via immunoSEQ multiplex PCR; TCRdb's table is partial and in-frame only. Among 150,000 to 200,000 clones listed, approximately 94% were seen once. This material consisted of peripheral blood, taken on day 0 of AZD1222 vaccination. These receptors were obtained from an adult in good health.

The chain employs TRBV10-3 and TRBJ1-2, with TRBD1 as a possible D gene (6 bases). CDR1 and CDR2 from the germline V gene are ENHRY and SYGVKD. Between the trimmed V and J ends, which lost 7 bases and 0 bases, there was a span of 12 bases. The CDR3 sequence is 14 residues long. The CDR3 region is CAITRQVANYGYTF. The DNA for the CDR3 is TGTGCCATCACCCGACAGGTAGCTAACTATGGCTACACCTTC.

The chain carries TRBV30 and TRBJ1-5, with D possibly matching TRBD1 (5 bases). The germline gives CDR1 GTSNPN, CDR2 SVGIG (reference sequence). Deletions cut 2 bases from V and 4 bases from J, with 12 bases between. There are 14 residues in the CDR3. This CDR3 reads CAWSSGAVNQPQHF. The CDR3 nucleotides read TGTGCCTGGAGTTCTGGGGCCGTTAATCAGCCCCAGCATTTT. Combining the CDR3 with reference TRBV30 and TRBJ1-5 gives the whole variable domain SQTIHQWPATLVQPVGSPLSLECTVEGTSNPNLYWYRQAAGRGLQLLFYSVGIGQISSEVPQNLSASRPQDRQFILSSKKLLLSDSGFYLCAWSSGAVNQPQHFGDGTRLSIL.

This rearrangement joins TRBV4-1 to TRBJ1-2; tentative D call: TRBD1 (6 bases). Germline values: CDR1 MGHRA, CDR2 YSYEKL. The CDR3 sequence is 15 residues long. V was shortened by 2 bases and J by 2 bases, with 12 bases between the two germline ends. CDR3 protein: CASSQLQGSNYGYTF. In nucleotides, the CDR3 is TGCGCCAGCAGCCAACTGCAGGGGTCGAACTATGGCTACACCTTC.